This T cell receptor (beta chain) stems from a study of blood T cell repertoires in COVID-19. Study-level background: In each case, the material was cDNA or gDNA derived from T cells, B-cell-depleted T cells, or PBMCs.

This CDR3 is built from 14 residues. Germline V CDR1 and CDR2: SGHRS, YFSETQ. V was clipped by 4 bases and J by 3 bases, with 13 bases between them. As handled by the study authors: Nucleated cell counts were estimated from reference gene primer amplification. Data came from immunoSEQ multiplex PCR; TCRdb stores just in-frame clones and leaves some out. V and J calls and clone size follow that table, whereas D and trimming were derived from the DNA. The table shows around 27,000 clones, with more than 80% occurring only once. The specimen was peripheral blood. The sequence was obtained from a man between 60 and 70 years old with acute or convalescent COVID-19. The V and J genes are TRBV5-1 and TRBJ2-5, with a possible D match to TRBD2 (5 bases). CDR3 sequence reads: CASSAVEGKETQYF. The CDR3 DNA reads as TGCGCCAGCAGCGCCGTAGAGGGTAAAGAGACCCAGTACTTC. The whole variable domain, remainder taken from reference TRBV5-1 and TRBJ2-5, is KAGVTQTPRYLIKTRGQQVTLSCSPISGHRSVSWYQQTPGQGLQFLFEYFSETQRNKGNFPGRFSGRQFSNSRSEMNVSTLELGDSALYLCASSAVEGKETQYFGPGTRLLVL.